The rows below give T cell receptor beta chains drawn from one sample of a study of CD8+ T cells in alopecia areata. Sequencing was performed with immunoSEQ multiplex PCR; in TCRdb, only in-frame clones are kept and a portion is missing. Of fewer than 250,000 clones listed, roughly 66% were seen once; the top ten hold around 0.92%. Sequencing used CD4+ T cells sorted from blood, obtained at week 24, from a patient treated with tofacitinib. The source of these receptors is a human donor with alopecia areata. Each CDR3 is given without its conserved first and last residue. The D gene is left open where the match is weak.

TRBD1	TRBV20-1	TRBJ1-2	SAGQGMGT
TRBD1	TRBV30	TRBJ2-6	AWRPTGSGANVLT
TRBD2	TRBV6-4	TRBJ2-3	ASSDGTSGGDTQY
-	TRBV6-6	TRBJ1-5	ASSYGQIGEPQH
-	TRBV29-1	TRBJ1-5	SVEGGGKNQPQH
-	TRBV6-5	TRBJ2-7	ASSKGFEQY
TRBD1	TRBV29-1	TRBJ1-2	SVERGRNYGYT
TRBD2	TRBV7-3	TRBJ2-1	ASSPTGLAGDNEQF
-	TRBV7-2	TRBJ2-1	ASSLARESNEQF
-	TRBV29-1	TRBJ1-1	SVGGAENTEAF
TRBD2	TRBV7-8	TRBJ2-1	ASEKLAASSYNEQF
TRBD1	TRBV9	TRBJ1-1	ASSSTTGDTEAF
-	TRBV2	TRBJ2-1	ASRQDGTYNEQF
-	TRBV18	TRBJ1-3	ASSPFRNQGSGNTIY
-	TRBV27	TRBJ1-4	ASRPRGVHYEKLF
-	TRBV7-2	TRBJ1-6	ASSPGGSPGYSPLH
-	TRBV25-1	TRBJ2-1	ASSERTDNEQF
TRBD1	TRBV10-3	TRBJ1-6	ASQTGTGGSPLH
-	TRBV6-5	TRBJ1-6	ASSSIAGSDSPLH
TRBD1	TRBV27	TRBJ2-3	ASSFQGAARADTQY
TRBD1	TRBV9	TRBJ2-5	ASRPGTGGETQY
-	TRBV5-1	TRBJ1-1	ASSLYQNTEAF
-	TRBV2	TRBJ2-4	ASSDDVAKNIQY
-	TRBV11-1	TRBJ2-7	ASSLQSASYEQY
-	TRBV25-1	TRBJ2-5	ASSDFGETQY
-	TRBV2	TRBJ2-5	ASSEHSSRETQY
-	TRBV29-1	TRBJ2-6	SVEGRASSGANVLT